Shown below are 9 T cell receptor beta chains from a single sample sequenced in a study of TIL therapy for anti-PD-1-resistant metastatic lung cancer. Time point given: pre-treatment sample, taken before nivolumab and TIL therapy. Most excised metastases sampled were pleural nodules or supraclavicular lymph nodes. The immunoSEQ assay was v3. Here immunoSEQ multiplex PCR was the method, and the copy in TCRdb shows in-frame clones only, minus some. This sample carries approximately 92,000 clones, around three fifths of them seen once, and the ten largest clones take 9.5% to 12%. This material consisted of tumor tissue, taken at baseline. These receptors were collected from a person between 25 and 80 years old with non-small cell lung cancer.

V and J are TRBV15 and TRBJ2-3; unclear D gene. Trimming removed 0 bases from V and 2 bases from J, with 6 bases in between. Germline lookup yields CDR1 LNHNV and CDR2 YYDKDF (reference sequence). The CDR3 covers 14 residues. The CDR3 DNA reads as TGTGCCACCAGCAGAGATCGAAACACAGATACGCAGTATTTT. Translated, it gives CATSRDRNTDTQYF.

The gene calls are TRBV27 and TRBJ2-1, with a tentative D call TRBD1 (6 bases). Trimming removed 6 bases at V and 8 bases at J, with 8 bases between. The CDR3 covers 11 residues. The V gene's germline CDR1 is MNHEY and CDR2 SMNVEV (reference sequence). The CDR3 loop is CASRSGDEQFF. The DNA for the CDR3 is TGTGCCAGCAGGTCAGGGGATGAGCAGTTCTTC.

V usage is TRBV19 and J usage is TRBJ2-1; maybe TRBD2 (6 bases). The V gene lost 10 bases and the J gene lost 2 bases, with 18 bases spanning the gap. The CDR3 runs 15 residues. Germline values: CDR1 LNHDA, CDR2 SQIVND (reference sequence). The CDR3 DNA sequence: TGTGCCACCGACGCGGGGACGGGAGCCTACAATGAGCAGTTCTTC. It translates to CATDAGTGAYNEQFF.

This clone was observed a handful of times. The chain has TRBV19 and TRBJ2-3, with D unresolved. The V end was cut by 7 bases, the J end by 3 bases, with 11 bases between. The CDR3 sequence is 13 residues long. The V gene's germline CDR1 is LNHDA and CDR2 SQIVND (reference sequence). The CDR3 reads CASNGRETDTQYF. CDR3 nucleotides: TGTGCCAGTAACGGAAGAGAAACAGATACGCAGTATTTT.

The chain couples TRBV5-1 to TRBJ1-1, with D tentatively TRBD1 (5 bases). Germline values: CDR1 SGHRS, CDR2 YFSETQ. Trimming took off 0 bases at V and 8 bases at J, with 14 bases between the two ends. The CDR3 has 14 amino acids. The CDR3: CASSLGGPEGEAFF. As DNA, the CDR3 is TGCGCCAGCAGCTTGGGGGGCCCCGAGGGAGAAGCTTTCTTT.

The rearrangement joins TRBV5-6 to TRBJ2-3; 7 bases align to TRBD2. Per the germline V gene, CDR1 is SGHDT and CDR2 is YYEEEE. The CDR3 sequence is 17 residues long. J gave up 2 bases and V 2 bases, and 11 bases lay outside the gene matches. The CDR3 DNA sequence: TGTGCCAGCAGCTTCGAGGGCGGGAGTAGGGACACAGATACGCAGTATTTT. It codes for CASSFEGGSRDTDTQYF.

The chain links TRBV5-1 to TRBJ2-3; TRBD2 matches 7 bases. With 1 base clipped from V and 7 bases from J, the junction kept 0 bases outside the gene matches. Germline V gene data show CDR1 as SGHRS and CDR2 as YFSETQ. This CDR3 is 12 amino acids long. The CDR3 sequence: CASSLSGNTQYF. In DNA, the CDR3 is TGCGCCAGCAGCTTGAGCGGGAATACGCAGTATTTT. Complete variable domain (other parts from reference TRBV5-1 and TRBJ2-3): KAGVTQTPRYLIKTRGQQVTLSCSPISGHRSVSWYQQTPGQGLQFLFEYFSETQRNKGNFPGRFSGRQFSNSRSEMNVSTLELGDSALYLCASSLSGNTQYFGPGTRLTVL.

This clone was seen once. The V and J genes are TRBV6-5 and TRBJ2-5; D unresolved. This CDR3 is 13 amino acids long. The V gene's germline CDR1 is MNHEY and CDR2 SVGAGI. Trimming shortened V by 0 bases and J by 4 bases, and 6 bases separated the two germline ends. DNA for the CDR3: TGTGCCAGCAGTTACTCGAATCGAGAGACCCAGTACTTC. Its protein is CASSYSNRETQYF.

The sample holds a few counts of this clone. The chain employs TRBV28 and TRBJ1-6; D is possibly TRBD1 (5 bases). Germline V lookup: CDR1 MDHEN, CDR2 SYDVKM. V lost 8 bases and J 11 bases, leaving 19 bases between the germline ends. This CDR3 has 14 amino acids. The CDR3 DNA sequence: TGTGCCAGCGGGGACCACAAGTCCGGAGCACCCCTCCACTTT. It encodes CASGDHKSGAPLHF.